This is a list of T cell receptor beta chains from one sample in a study of T cell responses to AZD1222 COVID-19 vaccine. Repertoires were generated with immunoSEQ multiplex PCR, while TCRdb's copy carries only in-frame clones and drops some. Of 100,000 to 150,000 clones listed, just over 85% are singletons. Specimen: peripheral blood, collected on day 0 of AZD1222 vaccination. The source of these receptors is an adult in good health. CDR3s include the opening cysteine and the closing phenylalanine or tryptophan. A D gene is named only where the DNA matches it firmly. Some rows have no size entry. The others give once, few or many, or a class for an expanded clone.

size: few
J: TRBJ1-5
V: TRBV19
D: TRBD1
CDR3: CASQDRHQPQHF
DNA: TGTGCCAGTCAGGACAGGCATCAGCCCCAGCATTTT

size: .
J: TRBJ1-1
V: TRBV20-1
D: .
CDR3: CSAREAFF
DNA: TGCAGTGCTAGAGAAGCTTTCTTT

size: .
J: TRBJ2-2
V: TRBV2
D: .
CDR3: CASSGVGVSGGELFF
DNA: TGTGCCAGCAGTGGGGTAGGGGTGAGCGGCGGGGAGCTGTTTTTT

size: .
J: TRBJ2-7
V: TRBV6-5
D: TRBD1
CDR3: CASSPDRGDSYEQYF
DNA: TGTGCCAGCAGCCCCGACAGGGGGGACTCCTACGAGCAGTACTTC

size: .
J: TRBJ1-1
V: TRBV28
D: .
CDR3: CASRPHRGTEAFF
DNA: TGTGCCAGCAGGCCGCATCGGGGCACTGAAGCTTTCTTT

size: .
J: TRBJ2-7
V: TRBV5-1
D: TRBD2
CDR3: CASSSVGLAGSYEQYF
DNA: TGCGCCAGCAGCTCGGTAGGACTAGCGGGCTCCTACGAGCAGTACTTC

size: .
J: TRBJ1-1
V: TRBV21-1
D: .
CDR3: CANTIRTEAFF
DNA: TGTGCCAACACAATTCGCACTGAAGCTTTCTTT

size: .
J: TRBJ2-2
V: TRBV10-3
D: TRBD2
CDR3: CAISGGATNTGELFF
DNA: TGTGCCATCAGCGGGGGGGCAACGAACACCGGGGAGCTGTTTTTT

size: .
J: TRBJ2-1
V: TRBV10-3
D: TRBD2
CDR3: CAITGTSEQFF
DNA: TGTGCCATCACCGGGACTAGCGAGCAGTTCTTC

size: .
J: TRBJ2-7
V: TRBV19
D: TRBD1
CDR3: CASCSSQGQGNEQYF
DNA: TGTGCCAGTTGTTCGAGTCAGGGACAGGGAAACGAGCAGTACTTC

size: .
J: TRBJ2-1
V: TRBV11-2
D: TRBD1
CDR3: CASSLVRDRTGEQFF
DNA: TGTGCCAGCAGCTTAGTCAGGGACAGAACCGGTGAGCAGTTCTTC

size: .
J: TRBJ1-4
V: TRBV5-4
D: .
CDR3: CASSSVGGTEKLFF
DNA: TGTGCCAGCAGCTCCGTGGGGGGAACTGAAAAACTGTTTTTT

size: .
J: TRBJ1-5
V: TRBV19
D: .
CDR3: CASSIGRGPNQPQHF
DNA: TGTGCCAGTAGTATTGGAAGAGGACCCAATCAGCCCCAGCATTTT

size: few
J: TRBJ2-3
V: TRBV2
D: TRBD1
CDR3: CASRRMTGGDTQYF
DNA: TGTGCCAGCAGGAGGATGACAGGGGGTGATACGCAGTATTTT

size: .
J: TRBJ2-1
V: TRBV6-2/TRBV6-3
D: .
CDR3: CASSTRTRQSSYNEQFF
DNA: TGTGCCAGCAGTACCCGGACAAGACAAAGCTCCTACAATGAGCAGTTCTTC

size: .
J: TRBJ2-7
V: TRBV27
D: TRBD2
CDR3: CASTRTSGGYEQYF
DNA: TGTGCCAGCACCCGGACTAGCGGGGGGTACGAGCAGTACTTC

size: .
J: TRBJ1-5
V: TRBV7-9
D: .
CDR3: CASSDRGSNQPQHF
DNA: TGTGCCAGCAGCGATAGGGGGTCCAATCAGCCCCAGCATTTT

size: once
J: TRBJ2-5
V: TRBV6-2/TRBV6-3
D: TRBD2
CDR3: CASSYPLAGVDETQYF
DNA: TGTGCCAGCAGTTATCCACTAGCGGGAGTCGACGAGACCCAGTACTTC

size: .
J: TRBJ2-2
V: TRBV29-1
D: .
CDR3: CSVEVLGGRSPLNTGELFF
DNA: TGCAGCGTTGAAGTACTCGGGGGCCGATCGCCGTTGAACACCGGGGAGCTGTTTTTT

size: .
J: TRBJ1-6
V: TRBV7-8
D: .
CDR3: CASSPGQSYNSPLHF
DNA: TGTGCCAGCAGCCCGGGACAATCCTATAATTCACCCCTCCACTTT

size: .
J: TRBJ1-3
V: TRBV19
D: .
CDR3: CASSIPAGNTIYF
DNA: TGTGCCAGTAGTATACCCGCTGGAAACACCATATATTTT

size: once
J: TRBJ2-1
V: TRBV9
D: .
CDR3: CASSVSSQSEQFF
DNA: TGTGCCAGCAGCGTAAGCTCGCAAAGTGAGCAGTTCTTC

size: .
J: TRBJ2-1
V: TRBV6-5
D: .
CDR3: CASRDINEQFF
DNA: TGTGCCAGCAGGGACATCAATGAGCAGTTCTTC

size: .
J: TRBJ2-7
V: TRBV6-2/TRBV6-3
D: .
CDR3: CASSVRDWDHEQYF
DNA: TGTGCCAGCAGTGTCCGGGATTGGGACCACGAGCAGTACTTC

size: .
J: TRBJ2-7
V: TRBV29-1
D: .
CDR3: CSVEEQRFNEQYF
DNA: TGCAGCGTTGAAGAGCAGCGGTTCAACGAGCAGTACTTC

size: .
J: TRBJ2-7
V: TRBV25-1
D: TRBD1
CDR3: CASSDIGQGAHEQYF
DNA: TGTGCCAGCAGTGACATCGGACAGGGCGCCCACGAGCAGTACTTC

size: .
J: TRBJ1-2
V: TRBV30
D: .
CDR3: CAWSVLKDWGPKYGYTF
DNA: TGTGCCTGGAGTGTACTAAAGGACTGGGGACCGAAGTATGGCTACACCTTC

size: .
J: TRBJ1-6
V: TRBV28
D: TRBD1
CDR3: CASIAYGTGASNSPLHF
DNA: TGTGCCAGCATCGCGTACGGGACAGGGGCCAGTAATTCACCCCTCCACTTT

size: .
J: TRBJ2-1
V: TRBV25-1
D: .
CDR3: CASSGDPGPPNNEQFF
DNA: TGTGCCAGCAGTGGTGACCCGGGTCCTCCGAACAATGAGCAGTTCTTC

size: .
J: TRBJ1-5
V: TRBV7-7
D: .
CDR3: CASSTRGISNQPQHF
DNA: TGTGCCAGCAGCACGCGGGGGATTAGCAATCAGCCCCAGCATTTT

size: .
J: TRBJ2-7
V: TRBV12-3/TRBV12-4
D: TRBD1
CDR3: CASSLTGIEQYF
DNA: TGTGCCAGCAGTCTGACAGGGATCGAGCAGTACTTC

size: .
J: TRBJ1-5
V: TRBV25-1
D: .
CDR3: CASSAVGGTYSNQPQHF
DNA: TGTGCCAGCAGTGCAGTGGGGGGGACTTATAGCAATCAGCCCCAGCATTTT

size: few
J: TRBJ1-4
V: TRBV28
D: .
CDR3: CASSLQALRGLLTNEKLFF
DNA: TGTGCCAGCAGTTTACAAGCCCTGAGAGGGTTATTAACTAATGAAAAACTGTTTTTT

size: .
J: TRBJ2-7
V: TRBV3-1/TRBV3-2
D: .
CDR3: CASSPLRLGYYEQYF
DNA: TGTGCCAGCAGCCCGCTGAGGTTAGGGTACTACGAGCAGTACTTC

size: .
J: TRBJ1-2
V: TRBV6-6
D: TRBD1
CDR3: CASSLGQGDGYTF
DNA: TGTGCCAGCAGCCTTGGGCAGGGGGATGGCTACACCTTC

size: .
J: TRBJ1-2
V: TRBV6-5
D: .
CDR3: CATLVREDGYTF
DNA: TGTGCCACCTTGGTGCGGGAGGATGGCTACACCTTC

size: .
J: TRBJ1-2
V: TRBV6-2/TRBV6-3
D: TRBD1
CDR3: CASSRSGQNYGYTF
DNA: TGTGCCAGCAGTCGCTCGGGACAGAACTATGGCTACACCTTC

size: .
J: TRBJ2-5
V: TRBV7-2
D: TRBD2
CDR3: CASSQPRLAGAFQETQYF
DNA: TGTGCCAGCAGCCAACCCCGACTAGCGGGAGCCTTCCAAGAGACCCAGTACTTC

size: .
J: TRBJ2-7
V: TRBV28
D: TRBD2
CDR3: CASSFTGFAGGSYEQYF
DNA: TGTGCCAGCAGTTTTACGGGGTTCGCGGGGGGGTCCTACGAGCAGTACTTC

size: once
J: TRBJ1-1
V: TRBV25-1
D: .
CDR3: CASSGFMNTEAFF
DNA: TGTGCCAGCAGTGGGTTTATGAACACTGAAGCTTTCTTT

size: .
J: TRBJ2-7
V: TRBV7-6
D: TRBD1
CDR3: CASSFGTGTYYYEQYF
DNA: TGTGCCAGCAGCTTTGGGACAGGGACATATTACTACGAGCAGTACTTC

size: .
J: TRBJ2-7
V: TRBV5-1
D: .
CDR3: CASSFTQVTYEQYF
DNA: TGCGCCAGCAGCTTTACCCAGGTGACCTACGAGCAGTACTTC

size: few
J: TRBJ2-1
V: TRBV9
D: .
CDR3: CASSVEGNEQFF
DNA: TGTGCCAGCAGCGTAGAGGGCAATGAGCAGTTCTTC

size: .
J: TRBJ2-2
V: TRBV19
D: .
CDR3: CASSYHGAATTGELFF
DNA: TGTGCCAGTAGTTATCATGGGGCGGCTACCACCGGGGAGCTGTTTTTT

size: .
J: TRBJ2-1
V: TRBV3-1/TRBV3-2
D: .
CDR3: CASSSRVPLSSYNEQFF
DNA: TGTGCCAGCAGCTCCAGGGTTCCCCTAAGCTCCTACAATGAGCAGTTCTTC

size: .
J: TRBJ1-6
V: TRBV7-8
D: .
CDR3: CASSLTAGSNSPLHF
DNA: TGTGCCAGCAGCTTAACGGCAGGGTCTAATTCACCCCTCCACTTT

size: .
J: TRBJ1-2
V: TRBV28
D: .
CDR3: CASTSRTNYGYTF
DNA: TGTGCCAGCACCTCACGCACTAACTATGGCTACACCTTC

size: .
J: TRBJ2-1
V: TRBV15
D: TRBD1
CDR3: CATTGQGSSEQFF
DNA: TGTGCCACCACAGGACAGGGGTCTTCTGAGCAGTTCTTC

size: .
J: TRBJ2-5
V: TRBV25-1
D: .
CDR3: CASAASVETQYF
DNA: TGTGCCAGTGCCGCTAGCGTGGAGACCCAGTACTTC

size: few
J: TRBJ1-1
V: TRBV5-5
D: .
CDR3: CASSLDLGLNTEAFF
DNA: TGTGCCAGCAGCTTAGACTTGGGGCTGAACACTGAAGCTTTCTTT

size: .
J: TRBJ2-7
V: TRBV18
D: TRBD2
CDR3: CASFSAGGVHEQYF
DNA: TGTGCCAGCTTTTCGGCGGGAGGGGTGCACGAGCAGTACTTC

size: .
J: TRBJ1-3
V: TRBV5-1
D: .
CDR3: CASSLLGAQGNTIYF
DNA: TGCGCCAGCAGCTTGCTGGGGGCCCAAGGAAACACCATATATTTT

size: .
J: TRBJ1-5
V: TRBV10-2
D: .
CDR3: CASSEWNQPQHF
DNA: TGCGCCAGCAGTGAGTGGAATCAGCCCCAGCATTTT